This TCR beta chain originates from a study of T-cell reconstitution after alpha-beta-depleted transplantation in children. Regarding the study as a whole: Alpha-beta T cells present about two months after transplant were reported to originate from several hundred expanded graft clones. Some patients showed high day-60 TCRbeta diversity, which derived from surviving recipient T cells and thymic progenitors. T-cell counts and diversity at one year post-transplant came mainly from newly produced T cells.

On this clonotype itself: Antigen unknown.

It was with unique molecular identifiers that the TCRbeta library was prepared. TCRdb reanalysed the PCR reads using MiXCR and keeps one entry per CDR3 protein. This sample has around 420,000 distinct CDR3 sequences, with around 16% found just once. The TCR was taken from a boy in the first two years of life who had a stem cell transplant for Wiskott-Aldrich syndrome, so the T cells may come from the graft donor. The sequencing used PBMCs, mostly from graft donor cells, collected 360 days after TCRalphabeta/CD19-depleted stem cell transplant.

The CDR3 sequence: CASSYQRDSNEQFF. The CDR3 nucleotides are TGTGCCAGCAGTTACCAGCGGGACTCCAATGAGCAGTTCTTC. J is TRBJ2-1 and V is TRBV6-2 or TRBV6-3; TRBD2 agrees at 7 bases. J gave up 6 bases and V 2 bases, and 4 bases lay outside the gene matches. Germline assignment: CDR1 MNHEY and CDR2 SVGEGT. This CDR3 comprises 14 residues.